The rows below give T cell receptor beta chains drawn from one sample of a study of blood T cells in healthy people across ages. TCRdb passed the 5' RACE reads through MiXCR, listing each CDR3 protein once. Here the sample spans some 1 million distinct CDR3 sequences, 40% to 50% being singletons. The specimen sequenced was blood. The receptors here all came from a woman aged 55 to 70 in good health. Each CDR3 is given with its conserved first and last residue. A D gene is named only where the DNA matches it firmly. Some rows have no size entry. The others give once, few or many, or a class for an expanded clone.

DNA	CDR3	D	size	V	J
TGCAGTGCTAGACTAGCGGGGGAGGCCCAGTACTTC	CSARLAGEAQYF	TRBD2	.	TRBV20-1	TRBJ2-5
TGTGCCAGCACCCCGGCGCCTAGCGGGAGGGGGAATGAGCAGTTCTTC	CASTPAPSGRGNEQFF	TRBD2	few	TRBV12-3/TRBV12-4	TRBJ2-1
TGTGCCAGCAGTCCCCTCGGACTCGGGTATGAGCAGTACTTC	CASSPLGLGYEQYF	.	.	TRBV6-6	TRBJ2-4
TGCGCCAGCAGCGACGACAGCAGTACCTACGAGCAGTACTTC	CASSDDSSTYEQYF	.	few	TRBV5-1	TRBJ2-7
TGTGCCAGCAGTGAAAGCGGTCCGGGACTAGCGGGGTCCATGGGGGCGCAGTATTTT	CASSESGPGLAGSMGAQYF	TRBD2	.	TRBV27	TRBJ2-3
TGTGCCACCAGTGGCTCAGATCAGCCCCAGCATTTT	CATSGSDQPQHF	.	.	TRBV24-1	TRBJ1-5
TGTGCCATCAGTGAGCAGGGCCCTCCCCTAGCCAAAAACATTCAGTACTTC	CAISEQGPPLAKNIQYF	.	.	TRBV10-3	TRBJ2-4
TGTGCCAGCAGCGGACAGGGGGCCGGGGGGTACGAGCAGTACTTC	CASSGQGAGGYEQYF	TRBD1	.	TRBV7-9	TRBJ2-7
TGTGCCAGCAGCTTAGCGCTGACTAGCGCCACGAACCAAGAGACCCAGTACTTC	CASSLALTSATNQETQYF	TRBD2	few	TRBV7-6	TRBJ2-5
TGTGCCAGCAGCCAAGGAGGGACAGGCCATTCACCCCTCCACTTT	CASSQGGTGHSPLHF	TRBD1	.	TRBV3-1	TRBJ1-6
TGTGCCAGCAGCTTAGCGCTGGCTAGTGGAAATGAGCAGTTCTTC	CASSLALASGNEQFF	.	.	TRBV7-9	TRBJ2-1
TGCAGTGCTAGATTCCCTCGGCGGGAAACCTACGAGCAGTACTTC	CSARFPRRETYEQYF	.	few	TRBV20-1	TRBJ2-7
TGTGCCAGCAGCCAGCCGGGACAGGGCTACAATGAGCAGTACTTC	CASSQPGQGYNEQYF	TRBD1	.	TRBV4-2	TRBJ2-7
TGTGCCGGCAGTACGGGACTAGCGCATCAAGAGACCCAGTACTTC	CAGSTGLAHQETQYF	TRBD2	.	TRBV6-5	TRBJ2-5
TGTGCCAGCAGCCAAGATTTTGGTGAAAAACTGTTTTTT	CASSQDFGEKLFF	.	few	TRBV4-2	TRBJ1-4
TGTGCTAGTGGTTTGATGAACCAGCCCCAGCATTTT	CASGLMNQPQHF	.	few	TRBV12-5	TRBJ1-5
TGTGCCAGCAGTTCACCCCGGGACACGGCGAGCAATGAGCAGTTCTTC	CASSSPRDTASNEQFF	.	.	TRBV6-2/TRBV6-3	TRBJ2-1
TGCAGTGCTAGAGGGGCAGGTGGCCGGAACATTCAGTACTTC	CSARGAGGRNIQYF	.	.	TRBV20-1	TRBJ2-4
TGTGCCAGCAGTTTAACACTCTACAATGAGCAGTTCTTC	CASSLTLYNEQFF	.	few	TRBV12-3/TRBV12-4	TRBJ2-1
TGTGCCAGCAGCAAAGGGACACGGGGGCTGGAAGAGACCCAGTACTTC	CASSKGTRGLEETQYF	.	.	TRBV3-1	TRBJ2-5
TGTGCTAGTGGTTTGCCCCGGGCCCCCCTCAGGGACACTGAAGCTTTCTTT	CASGLPRAPLRDTEAFF	.	.	TRBV12-5	TRBJ1-1
TGTGCCAGCAGCCCCTTAGCCACACCCGGGTACGAGCAGTACTTC	CASSPLATPGYEQYF	.	.	TRBV11-2	TRBJ2-7
TGTGCCAGCAGCCCCCAGGTCTCTGGGGCCAACGTCCTGACTTTC	CASSPQVSGANVLTF	.	few	TRBV6-5	TRBJ2-6
TGCGCCAGCAGCCAAGATAAGGGACAGGGGTTTGTTCTATACAATGAGCAGTTCTTC	CASSQDKGQGFVLYNEQFF	TRBD1	once	TRBV4-1	TRBJ2-1
TGTGCCAGCAGCATGGGACTAGCGGGAGGTTATGAGCAGTTCTTC	CASSMGLAGGYEQFF	TRBD2	.	TRBV3-1	TRBJ2-1
TGTGCCAGCGCGCCAAAACGACAAGAGACCCAGTACTTC	CASAPKRQETQYF	.	.	TRBV18	TRBJ2-5
TGTGTCAGCAGCGGGGGACAGGGCGCCTACAATGAGCAGTACTTC	CVSSGGQGAYNEQYF	.	.	TRBV9	TRBJ2-5
TGTGCCTGGAGAAGCTGGGCGCGGAACACTGAAGCTTTCTTT	CAWRSWARNTEAFF	.	.	TRBV30	TRBJ1-1
TGTGCCAGCAGCCCTCCTCCGGGACAGGGTTTCCCTGAGCAGTTCTTC	CASSPPPGQGFPEQFF	TRBD1	once	TRBV9	TRBJ2-1
TGTGCCAGCAGCAGGGGGAAGTGGGAGACCCAGTACTTC	CASSRGKWETQYF	.	.	TRBV5-5	TRBJ2-5
TGCGCCAGCAGCCTTACAGGACTATCGGCAGAGACCCAGTACTTC	CASSLTGLSAETQYF	.	.	TRBV4-1	TRBJ2-5
TGTGCCAGCAGCTCCAAACTAGCGGGAGGACGCGGGCAGTACTTC	CASSSKLAGGRGQYF	TRBD2	many	TRBV11-1	TRBJ2-7
TGTGCCACCAGCGTCAGGGGAACCTACGAGCAGTACTTC	CATSVRGTYEQYF	.	.	TRBV15	TRBJ2-7
TGTGCCAGCAGTGGGGAGTGGGGGTACGATACGCAGTATTTT	CASSGEWGYDTQYF	.	few	TRBV6-4	TRBJ2-3
TGTGCCAGCAGTTTTGTAGCGGGAGCGGGTGAGCAGTTCTTC	CASSFVAGAGEQFF	TRBD2	few	TRBV27	TRBJ2-1
TGTGCCAGCAGTATCGGCCGAGCTAGCACAGATACGCAGTATTTT	CASSIGRASTDTQYF	.	once	TRBV12-3/TRBV12-4	TRBJ2-3
TGCAGTGCTAGAAGGACTAGCGGGAGGCGGGGCTACAATGAGCAGTTCTTC	CSARRTSGRRGYNEQFF	TRBD2	few	TRBV20-1	TRBJ2-1
TGTGCCAGCAGCCGGGACCTGCGGGAAGATACGCAGTATTTT	CASSRDLREDTQYF	.	few	TRBV7-3	TRBJ2-3
TGTGCCAGCAGTTACCCGGGACTAGCGGGAGTTGGGGGCACGCAGTATTTT	CASSYPGLAGVGGTQYF	TRBD2	few	TRBV6-6	TRBJ2-3
TGTGCCAGTAGTATTGCAGGCGGACCCTCGACTGAAGCTTTCTTT	CASSIAGGPSTEAFF	.	.	TRBV19	TRBJ1-1
TGCGCCAGCAGCCCTAGCGGGGTACTTTACAATGAGCAGTTCTTC	CASSPSGVLYNEQFF	TRBD2	.	TRBV10-1	TRBJ2-1
TGCAGCGTGACAGGGGGGAGCGTGAATAAGCAGTTCTTC	CSVTGGSVNKQFF	TRBD1	.	TRBV29-1	TRBJ2-1
TGCAGTGCTAGCCCGACAGGGAGCTACGGCACCGGGGAGCTGTTTTTT	CSASPTGSYGTGELFF	TRBD1	.	TRBV20-1	TRBJ2-2
TGTGCCAGCAGCTTAGGTAGCGGGAGGATGAAGTTCTTC	CASSLGSGRMKFF	TRBD2	few	TRBV5-6	TRBJ2-1
TGTGCCAGTAGTATCCTAGCGGGCACAGATACGCAGTATTTT	CASSILAGTDTQYF	TRBD2	few	TRBV19	TRBJ2-3
TGTGCCTGGACTCCGGGACAGGGGGTCAGGGAAAAACTGTTTTTT	CAWTPGQGVREKLFF	TRBD1	.	TRBV30	TRBJ1-4
TGCAGTGCTAGGTGGGACAGACGCTACGAGCAGTACTTC	CSARWDRRYEQYF	TRBD1	few	TRBV20-1	TRBJ2-7
TGTGCCATCAGGGGACACGACGAAAAAAACATTCAGTACTTC	CAIRGHDEKNIQYF	.	.	TRBV10-3	TRBJ2-4
TGCAGCGTCCTTAGGGGGGAGAGCTCCTACAATGAGCAGTTCTTC	CSVLRGESSYNEQFF	.	.	TRBV29-1	TRBJ2-1